The rows below give T cell receptor beta chains drawn from one sample of a study of T cell changes during pregnancy in multiple sclerosis. Sequencing was performed with immunoSEQ multiplex PCR; in TCRdb, only in-frame clones are kept and a portion is missing. Of 68,000 or so clones listed, 90% to 95% are singletons. This specimen consisted of peripheral blood, obtained in the second trimester of pregnancy. The source of these receptors is a female donor in good health, enrolled as a control in a pregnancy study. The CDR3 runs from the conserved cysteine through the conserved F or W.

TRBV6-5 CASRRDSRQYF
TRBV29-1 CSTAGTSGTSTDTQYF
TRBV30 CAWRPGTNFLYGYTF
TRBV7-8 CASSHRTGRGIDTQYF
TRBV19 CASSRPGYLNTEAFF
TRBV4-3 CASSQDGAGGTDTQYF
TRBV7-3 CASSSGNTIYF
TRBV11-2 CASSPTGAVAEAFF
TRBV19 CASQGLAGVQETQYF
TRBV5-1 CASSGTGGNYGYTF